Shown below are 12 T cell receptor beta chains from a single sample sequenced in a study of tumor-infiltrating lymphocytes in primary liver carcinoma. Blood RNA came from unsorted whole blood; germline DNA was also extracted. A primer matching the constant region was used to make TCR beta cDNA from 500 to 600 ng of total RNA. Libraries covering TCR beta were generated through three nested multiplex PCR rounds (using a slightly modified ARM-PCR). The opening two PCR rounds, nine to eleven cycles each, paired TRBV1-TRBV30 forward primers with a C-beta reverse primer. TCRdb called the multiplex PCR reads again in MiXCR, with one record for every CDR3 protein. Among fewer than 400,000 distinct CDR3 sequences listed, 58% were seen once. The sequenced sample consisted of peripheral blood. Receptors originate from a woman under 40 with primary liver carcinoma and hepatitis B virus infection.

The V call is TRBV6-4, the J call TRBJ2-1; possible D gene TRBD1, 6 bases. Judging by the DNA end, TRBJ2-7 fits better; the J call may be wrong. The germline gives CDR1 MRHNA, CDR2 SNTAGT. There are 14 residues in the CDR3. CDR3 bases: TGTGCCGGGACACAGGCAGGGACCTACAATGAGCAGTACTTC. Translating it yields CAGTQAGTYNEQYF.

About this clonotype: One end of the junction is discordant with germline, which a read error may explain. This chain connects TRBV5-5 to TRBJ2-7; a possible D gene is TRBD2 (5 bases). Germline values: CDR1 SGHKS, CDR2 YYEKEE (reference sequence). CDR3 length: 13 residues. This chain's CDR3 is CASSLAGSREQYF. CDR3 DNA: TGTGCCAGCAGCTTGGCCGGGTCGAGGGAGCAGTACTTT.

Of note for this clonotype: A much more abundant neighbour one base away suggests this may be a read error. This chain uses TRBV6-5 with TRBJ2-1; TRBD2 matches 9 bases. The CDR3 has 15 amino acids. Germline CDR1 MNHEY, CDR2 SVGAGI. CDR3 amino acids: CASSYTSGRNNEQLF. CDR3 in DNA: TGTGCCAGCAGTTACACTAGCGGGCGGAATAATGAGCAGCTCTTC.

This clonotype was observed at least ten times. The gene calls are TRBV11-2 and TRBJ1-2, with 7 positions matching TRBD1. Germline V gives CDR1 SGHAT, CDR2 FQNNGV. This CDR3 has 13 residues. V lost 4 bases, J lost 2 bases, and 1 base stayed unmatched. CDR3 protein: CASSSDRNYGYTF. The CDR3 DNA follows: TGTGCCAGCAGCTCGGACAGGAACTATGGCTACACCTTC.

This clonotype appeared a few times. The chain links TRBV28 to TRBJ1-1; 10 bases match TRBD1. Per the germline V gene, CDR1 is MDHEN and CDR2 is SYDVKM. J lost 7 bases, V lost 5 bases, and 10 bases had no gene match. The CDR3 runs 15 residues. The CDR3 nucleotides read TGTGCCAGCAGTCAGCCGACAGGGGGCTTTGGTGAAGCTTTCTTT. Translating it yields CASSQPTGGFGEAFF. Full variable domain (remainder filled in from reference TRBV28 and TRBJ1-1): DVKVTQSSRYLVKRTGEKVFLECVQDMDHENMFWYRQDPGLGLRLIYFSYDVKMKEKGDIPEGYSVSREKKERFSLILESASTNQTSMYLCASSQPTGGFGEAFFGQGTRLTVV.

This clonotype appeared once. One junction end does not reproduce the germline sequence, and a read error may be involved. The rearrangement uses TRBV11-3 and TRBJ2-1; a possible D gene is TRBD2 (6 bases). The CDR3 sequence is 17 residues long. Germline CDR1 is SGHNT and CDR2 is YENEEA. In DNA form, the CDR3 reads TGTGCCAGGAGCTTAGGTCTAGCGTTCAGCTTCTACAATGAGCAGTTCTTC. Protein product: CARSLGLAFSFYNEQFF.

The chain recombines TRBV5-1 with TRBJ1-1; a possible D gene is TRBD1 (5 bases). The CDR3 spans 12 residues. Germline V gene sequence: CDR1 SGHRS, CDR2 YFSETQ. V lost 6 bases and J lost 5, with 11 bases in between. The CDR3 is CASTNDRTEAFF. The CDR3 DNA sequence: TGCGCCAGCACCAACGACAGAACTGAAGCTTTCTTT.

This clonotype was seen a few times. V gene TRBV6-1 combines with J gene TRBJ2-3, with 9 bases aligning to TRBD1. Germline V gene data show CDR1 as MNHNS and CDR2 as SASEGT. With V trimmed by 4 bases and J by 4 bases, 6 bases remained unmatched. This CDR3 is built from 15 residues. CDR3 bases: TGTGCCAGCAGTGGGTCCGGGACAGGGTCAGATACGCAGTATTTT. Translating it yields CASSGSGTGSDTQYF.

This rearrangement joins TRBV6-1 to TRBJ1-6; D might be TRBD1 (5 bases). CDR1 and CDR2 from the germline V gene are MNHNS and SASEGT. Trimming took off 6 bases at V and 10 bases at J, with 10 bases between the two ends. This CDR3 comprises 12 residues. The CDR3: CASRTVRSPLHF. In nucleotides, the CDR3 is TGTGCCAGCAGGACAGTGCGATCACCCCTCCACTTT.

V gene TRBV4-3 combines with J gene TRBJ2-7; TRBD2 might be the D (6 bases). The germline CDR1 and CDR2 sequences are LGHNA and YSLEER. The CDR3 runs 17 residues. The V end lost 0 bases, the J end lost 5 bases, and 20 bases lay between the germline ends. The CDR3 loop reads CASSQDFFGSRVDEQYF. DNA for the CDR3: TGCGCCAGCAGCCAAGATTTCTTCGGGAGCCGGGTTGACGAGCAGTACTTC.

Details on this clonotype: Given a much more abundant clone one base away, this may be a read error. V gene TRBV12-3 or TRBV12-4 combines with J gene TRBJ1-1; the D is unclear. V lost 5 bases, J lost 8 bases, and 12 bases lay in between. This CDR3 spans 12 amino acids. CDR3 region: CASSIGRLEAFF. The CDR3 DNA sequence: TGTGCCAGCAGTATCGGACGGTTAGAAGCTTTCTTT.

This chain uses TRBV12-3 or TRBV12-4 with TRBJ1-4; the D is unclear. Trimming removed 2 bases from V and 13 bases from J, with 17 bases in between. This CDR3 is 14 amino acids long. The DNA for the CDR3 is TGTGCCAGCAGTTTAAAACTTGGGAAGAGGAGACTGTTTTTT. Translation gives CASSLKLGKRRLFF.